The text below deals with one TCR beta chain. What it recognizes is unknown. This specimen comes from a study of OX40 agonist ivuxolimab in advanced cancers. The CDR3 has 13 residues. V lost 5 bases and J 9 bases, leaving 14 bases between the germline ends. CDR1 and CDR2 from the germline V gene are SEHNR and FQNEAQ (reference sequence). Overall study findings and caveats: Among some nonresponders, normalized T-cell clonal expansion was also low.

Produced via immunoSEQ multiplex PCR; TCRdb's table is partial and in-frame only. Counted here are just under 60,000 clones, approximately 90% occurring once; the ten biggest clones make up 3.5% to 4.5%. The rearrangement joins TRBV7-9 to TRBJ2-1; D is possibly TRBD2 (6 bases). The sequence was collected from an adult with an advanced solid tumor such as melanoma, head and neck, liver or kidney cancer. This specimen consisted of CD4+ or CD8+ T cells sorted from blood, obtained in a trial of the OX40 agonist ivuxolimab. The CDR3, as DNA: TGTGCCAGCAGCCTTCTGGGGGGTAGTGAGCAGTTCTTC. Its translation is CASSLLGGSEQFF.